The rows below give T cell receptor beta chains drawn from one sample of a study of CD8+CD57+ T cells in acquired aplastic anemia. A single record per CDR3 protein comes from TCRdb applying MiXCR to the reads. The sample lists under 250,000 distinct CDR3 sequences; approximately 45% were seen once. The material sequenced was sorted CD4+, CD8+, or CD8+CD57+ T cells (not recorded which) from PBMCs. Receptor source: a human donor with aplastic anemia. Both conserved end residues are part of each CDR3. D genes are given only for firm matches. Size is omitted from some rows. Given values are once, few, many or a class for expanded clones.

CDR3 DNA	CDR3 protein	V gene	clone size	J gene	D gene
TGTGCCAGTTGGGGACAGGGGGCGGGAGATACGCAGTATTTT	CASWGQGAGDTQYF	TRBV27	few	TRBJ2-3	TRBD1
TGTGCCAGCAGCTCCGGCGAATCAGGGGGTACAGATACGCAGTATTTT	CASSSGESGGTDTQYF	TRBV7-8	-	TRBJ2-3	TRBD1
TGTGCCAGCAGAGCTAGCGGGAGTATAGAAACCTACGAGCAGTACTTC	CASRASGSIETYEQYF	TRBV2	few	TRBJ2-7	TRBD2
TGTGCCAGCAGCGGTCGGAAGGGACGAAAAGAGCAGTACTTC	CASSGRKGRKEQYF	TRBV9	once	TRBJ2-7	-
TGTGCCAGCAGCTTAGTGGAGGGGATGAACACTGAAGCTTTCTTT	CASSLVEGMNTEAFF	TRBV7-9	-	TRBJ1-1	-
TGTGCCAGTACTGCCAGGGACCATGGCTACACCTTC	CASTARDHGYTF	TRBV19	once	TRBJ1-2	-
TGCGCCAGCAGCTTGGTTTCAGGGTCGGACAATGAGCAGTTCTTC	CASSLVSGSDNEQFF	TRBV5-1	many	TRBJ2-1	-
TGCAGCGCCGGGGACAGGTACGATTCACCCCTCCACTTT	CSAGDRYDSPLHF	TRBV29-1	few	TRBJ1-6	TRBD1
TGCAGCGTTGCGGACAGCCGACGGAACTATGGCTACACCTTC	CSVADSRRNYGYTF	TRBV29-1	few	TRBJ1-2	-
TGCAGCGTTCATCTCCGGGGGGAGCGGGACCTAGATACGCAGTATTTT	CSVHLRGERDLDTQYF	TRBV29-1	many	TRBJ2-3	TRBD2
TGTGCCAGCAGCGTAGGAGGGGGCGACTATGGCTACACCTTC	CASSVGGGDYGYTF	TRBV9	once	TRBJ1-2	TRBD1
TGTGCCAGCAGTCCTAGCGGGCTCGGCTACACCTTC	CASSPSGLGYTF	TRBV6-4	-	TRBJ1-2	-
TGTGCCAGTAGTAGGGCAGGGGCTTCTGGAAACACCATATATTTT	CASSRAGASGNTIYF	TRBV19	many	TRBJ1-3	-
TGTGCCAGCAGCCCGACAGGGACCCTACTCTCTCACGAGCAGTACTTC	CASSPTGTLLSHEQYF	TRBV12-3/TRBV12-4	-	TRBJ2-7	TRBD1
TGTGCCAGCACTATGGACTACTCCTACAATGAGCAGTTCTTC	CASTMDYSYNEQFF	TRBV2	-	TRBJ2-1	-